This T cell receptor beta chain appears in the sequencing data of a study of T cells in Graves' hyperthyroidism and ophthalmopathy. Study-level information: Blood was drawn when the patient was first diagnosed and still untreated.

Overall study results and limits: Stable hyperthyroidism was told apart from ophthalmopathy by a model built on 13 V-J features.

Thyroid ultrasound, orbital computed tomography, clinical symptoms, and serum thyroxine and TRAb underpinned diagnoses. TCR beta CDR3 sequences were amplified from RNA transcripts. First-round RT-PCR of the TCR CDR3 relied on the HTBI primer set. TCRdb processed the multiplex PCR reads anew with MiXCR; each CDR3 protein has one entry. The data contain approximately 520,000 distinct CDR3 sequences, about 24% of them singletons. Remarks on this clonotype: Its antigen remains unknown.

This clonotype was sampled from a woman aged 25 to 39 with Graves' ophthalmopathy. Source material: blood.

The CDR3 reads CASSPSGQKYYGYTF. The CDR3 coding sequence is TGTGCCAGCAGCCCTTCGGGACAGAAGTACTATGGCTACACCTTC. The V and J genes are TRBV6-1 and TRBJ1-2; 7 bases match TRBD1. V lost 6 bases and J lost 3; bases outside the gene matches: 10. This CDR3 has 15 residues. Germline V lookup: CDR1 MNHNS, CDR2 SASEGT.